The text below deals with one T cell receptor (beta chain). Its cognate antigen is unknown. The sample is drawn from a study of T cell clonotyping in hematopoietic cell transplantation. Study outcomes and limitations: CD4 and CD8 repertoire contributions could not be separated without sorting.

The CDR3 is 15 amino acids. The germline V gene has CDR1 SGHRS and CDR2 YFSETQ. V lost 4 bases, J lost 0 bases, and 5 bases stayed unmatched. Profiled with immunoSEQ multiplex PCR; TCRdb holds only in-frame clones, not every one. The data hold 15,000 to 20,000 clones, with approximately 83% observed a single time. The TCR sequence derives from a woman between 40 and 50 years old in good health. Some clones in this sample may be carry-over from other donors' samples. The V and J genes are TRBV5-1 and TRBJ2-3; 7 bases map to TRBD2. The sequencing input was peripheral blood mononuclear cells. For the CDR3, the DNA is TGCGCCAGCAGCGGGGGGGATACTAGCACAGATACGCAGTATTTT. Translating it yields CASSGGDTSTDTQYF.